The T cell receptor beta chain described here comes from a study of T cells in localized non-small cell lung cancer. Libraries were prepared by immunoSEQ multiplex PCR; TCRdb keeps only in-frame clonotypes and omits some of them. The sample holds roughly 38,000 clones, over 75% seen once. The sequencing used peripheral blood, collected before any cancer treatment. This TCR came from a male donor aged 60 or over with stage III squamous cell lung carcinoma.

CDR3 nucleotide sequence: TGTGCCAGCAGCACGGGGGGGAACCAAGAGACCCAGTACTTC. Translating gives CASSTGGNQETQYF. This sequence joins TRBV7-9 and TRBJ2-5, with 8 bases fitting TRBD2. Germline trimming cut 5 bases from V and 0 bases from J; bases unmatched to any gene: 2. Per the germline V gene, CDR1 is SEHNR and CDR2 is FQNEAQ (reference sequence). The CDR3 loop spans 14 amino acids.